The present T cell receptor beta chain was sequenced within a study of blood T cell repertoires in COVID-19. Study details: In each case, the material was cDNA or gDNA derived from T cells, B-cell-depleted T cells, or PBMCs.

Clones were read by immunoSEQ multiplex PCR, and TCRdb kept only the in-frame ones, dropping some. This sample has under 350,000 clones, with more than 75% found just once. Recruitment covered about 25 US areas and drew participants whose ages spanned roughly 18 to 95 years. Germline V CDR1 and CDR2: MNHEY, SMNVEV (reference sequence). V was cut by 6 bases and J by 3 bases, with 11 bases left in between. CDR3 size: 13 residues. Sequencing was carried out using PBMCs or T cells enriched from blood (not recorded which). The V gene is TRBV27, the J gene TRBJ1-2; no reliable D call. This clonotype originated in a man aged 55 to 70 who had recovered from COVID-19. Here the CDR3 reads CASRTRTDYGYTF. The CDR3 DNA reads as TGTGCCAGCAGGACCCGGACTGACTATGGCTACACCTTC.